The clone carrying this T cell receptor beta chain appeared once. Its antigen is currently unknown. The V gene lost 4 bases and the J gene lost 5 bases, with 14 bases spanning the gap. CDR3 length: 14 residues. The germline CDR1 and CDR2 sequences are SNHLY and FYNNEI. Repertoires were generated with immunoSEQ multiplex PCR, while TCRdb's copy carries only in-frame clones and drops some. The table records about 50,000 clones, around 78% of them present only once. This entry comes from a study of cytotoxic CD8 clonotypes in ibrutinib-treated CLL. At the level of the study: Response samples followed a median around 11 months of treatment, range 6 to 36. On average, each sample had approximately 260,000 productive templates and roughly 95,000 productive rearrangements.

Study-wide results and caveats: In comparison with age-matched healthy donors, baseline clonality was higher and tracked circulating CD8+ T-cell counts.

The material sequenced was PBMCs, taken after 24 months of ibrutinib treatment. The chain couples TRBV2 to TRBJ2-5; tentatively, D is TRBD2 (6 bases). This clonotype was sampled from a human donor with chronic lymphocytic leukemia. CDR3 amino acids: CASSAEGAGETQYF. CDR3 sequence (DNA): TGTGCCAGCAGTGCGGAGGGAGCTGGGGAGACCCAGTACTTC.